Following are 3 T cell receptor beta chains from one sample sequenced in a study of shared clonotypes between healthy human individuals. Clones were read by immunoSEQ multiplex PCR, and TCRdb kept only the in-frame ones, dropping some. This table holds some 2,100,000 clones, approximately 94% found once. Naivety among CD8 cells was defined by CD45RO negativity and positive CCR7 selection, thereby excluding terminally differentiated effector memory CD45RA+ cells. Sample: naive CD8+ T cells from PBMCs. The receptors originated from a man between 18 and 35 years old in good health. Some clones in this sample may be carry-over from other donors' samples.

The chain couples TRBV7-2 to TRBJ2-1, with D perhaps assigned TRBD1 or TRBD2 (5 bases each). Germline V gives CDR1 SGHTA, CDR2 FQGNSA. V was shortened by 7 bases and J by 4 bases, with 17 bases between the two germline ends. The CDR3 is made up of 15 amino acids. In DNA form, the CDR3 reads TGTGCCAGCACCCAAGTGGGGGTAGGGTACAATGAGCAGTTCTTC. It encodes CASTQVGVGYNEQFF.

This clone was observed once. The CDR3 reads CASRLTTGDYGYTF. In nucleotides, the CDR3 is TGTGCCAGCAGACTAACGACAGGGGACTATGGCTACACCTTC. The chain employs TRBV27 and TRBJ1-2; 8 nucleotides align to TRBD1. CDR3 length equals 14 residues. The ends lost 6 bases at V and 3 bases at J; junction bases unmatched: 6. CDR1 is MNHEY, CDR2 SMNVEV, per germline (reference sequence).

The chain links TRBV7-2 to TRBJ2-7; 8 positions agree with TRBD1. Germline values: CDR1 SGHTA, CDR2 FQGNSA. After removal of 3 bases from V and 0 bases from J, the junction contained 10 bases not matched to a gene. CDR3 length: 17 amino acids. The CDR3 loop is CASSFSQGALSSYEQYF. In DNA form, the CDR3 reads TGTGCCAGCAGCTTCTCCCAGGGGGCTCTTTCCTCCTACGAGCAGTACTTC.